This TCR beta chain was retrieved from a study of cytomegalovirus exposure and HLA in healthy donors. The study's findings and limits: Association with HLA alleles at 0.05 false discovery rate was found for 16,951 TCR beta sequences in a later analysis. An observed cluster of highly shared sequence variants was recorded as a likely sequencing artifact.

Comment on this clone: Antigen specificity is unknown.

Donors consisted of healthy bone marrow donors. Use of 60 Vbeta and 13 Jbeta primers characterized the PCR. TCRdb keeps only in-frame clones here, not all; method: immunoSEQ multiplex PCR. The sample lists about 120,000 clones, roughly 78% occurring once. This sequence was found in a man aged 25 to 40 in good health and CMV-seropositive. Sample: PBMCs.

The CDR3 is CASSPWDRVNTEAFF. DNA for the CDR3: TGTGCCAGCTCACCATGGGACAGAGTGAACACTGAAGCTTTCTTT. The chain recombines TRBV18 with TRBJ1-1; 7 bases are a match to TRBD1. V was clipped by 2 bases and J by 0 bases; unmatched bases: 3. This CDR3 comprises 15 residues. Germline-derived CDR1 and CDR2 are KGHSH and LQKENI.